Below, one T cell receptor (beta chain) is given with its context. Its antigen is currently unknown. Amplification targeted TCR beta CDR3 regions from RNA transcripts. TCR CDR3 regions were first amplified by RT-PCR with HTBI primers. TCRdb recomputed calls from the multiplex PCR reads with MiXCR, one row per CDR3 protein. Here the sample spans hundreds of thousands of distinct CDR3 sequences, about 14% being singletons. Patients were aged 18 to 65, had disease duration under 2 months, and had newly diagnosed hyperthyroidism. Patients showing uncontrolled infection, other autoimmune disease, pregnancy or lactation were ineligible. This specimen belongs to a study of T cells in Graves' hyperthyroidism and ophthalmopathy. In the study overall: Pretreatment peripheral blood was obtained at initial diagnosis.

Findings and limits, study-wide: Most clonotypes expanded in the thyroid (above 0.001) were also present in blood.

V was trimmed by 4 bases and J by 6 bases, leaving 8 bases between them. This CDR3 is built from 12 residues. The V gene's germline CDR1 is SGHRS and CDR2 YFSETQ. Material: blood. The TCR sequence derives from a woman younger than 35 with Graves' hyperthyroidism. V gene TRBV5-1 combines with J gene TRBJ2-4; D unresolved. The CDR3 is CASSPDGNIQYF. The CDR3 bases are TGCGCCAGCAGCCCCGACGGAAACATTCAGTACTTC.